Each of the 18 T cell receptor beta chains below was sequenced from the same sample in a study of blood T cell repertoires in COVID-19. Data came from immunoSEQ multiplex PCR; TCRdb stores just in-frame clones and leaves some out. The sample consists of 310,000 or so clones, 65% to 90% of them appearing once. Material for sequencing was PBMCs or T cells enriched from blood (not recorded which). Receptor source: a woman aged 18-29 years who had recovered from COVID-19.

This chain connects TRBV15 to TRBJ2-3; D ambiguous. There are 12 residues in the CDR3. The V end lost 1 base, the J end lost 5 bases, and 4 bases lay between the germline ends. Germline V lookup: CDR1 LNHNV, CDR2 YYDKDF (reference sequence). CDR3 sequence: CATSRVKDTQYF. CDR3 coding DNA: TGTGCCACCAGCAGAGTCAAAGATACGCAGTATTTT. Full variable domain (remainder filled in from reference TRBV15 and TRBJ2-3): DAMVIQNPRYQVTQFGKPVTLSCSQTLNHNVMYWYQQKSSQAPKLLFHYYDKDFNNEADTPDNFQSRRPNTSFCFLDIRSPGLGDTAMYLCATSRVKDTQYFGPGTRLTVL.

The rearrangement joins TRBV19 to TRBJ2-5, with a tentative D call TRBD1 (6 bases). Germline loops: CDR1 LNHDA, CDR2 SQIVND (reference sequence). This CDR3 spans 14 amino acids. V was shortened by 5 bases and J by 5 bases, with 15 bases between the two germline ends. The CDR3 loop reads CASSRPGTPETQYF. The CDR3 DNA sequence: TGTGCCAGTAGTCGACCCGGGACACCGGAGACCCAGTACTTC.

V is TRBV19 and J is TRBJ2-2; TRBD1 matches at 9 bases. V was pared by 3 bases and J by 5 bases, with 7 bases of the junction left unmatched. The CDR3 sequence is 16 residues long. The V gene's germline CDR1 is LNHDA and CDR2 SQIVND (reference sequence). CDR3 in amino acids: CASSIRQGVGTGELFF. For the CDR3, the DNA is TGTGCCAGTAGTATCCGACAGGGGGTAGGGACCGGGGAGCTGTTTTTT.

This chain uses TRBV9 with TRBJ2-3, with 7 bases lining up with TRBD1. V lost 1 base, J lost 3 bases, and 8 bases stayed unmatched. Germline CDR1 SGDLS, CDR2 YYNGEE. The CDR3 spans 16 residues. The CDR3 coding sequence is TGTGCCAGCAGCGTAACCCCGGGACAGTGGACAGATACGCAGTATTTT. This gives the protein CASSVTPGQWTDTQYF.

The V and J genes are TRBV4-1 and TRBJ1-5; no reliable D call. The ends were cut back, 0 bases at V and 11 bases at J, with 23 bases in the middle. Germline values: CDR1 MGHRA, CDR2 YSYEKL. The CDR3 loop spans 17 amino acids. CDR3 protein: CASSQDYRGSGLLAQHF. The CDR3 DNA reads as TGCGCCAGCAGCCAAGATTACAGAGGCAGCGGGTTATTGGCCCAGCATTTT.

The chain employs TRBV3-1 (or the pseudogene TRBV3-2) and TRBJ1-1; no clear D. In germline, CDR1 is LGHDT, CDR2 YNNKEL (reference sequence). With 1 base removed from V and 7 bases from J, the gap between germline ends came to 10 bases. The CDR3 is 13 residues long. As DNA, the CDR3 is TGTGCCAGCAGCCAAGGGAGGGTAAGTGAAGCTTTCTTT. This sequence encodes CASSQGRVSEAFF.

Only a few counts were recorded for this clone. V is TRBV11-2 and J is TRBJ2-7; maybe TRBD2 (5 bases). The CDR3 has 13 amino acids. Germline CDR1 SGHAT, CDR2 FQNNGV. V shed 1 base and J shed 6 bases, with 10 bases lying between them. CDR3 sequence: CASSLVEGSEQYF. The CDR3 DNA follows: TGTGCCAGCAGCTTAGTTGAGGGATCCGAGCAGTACTTC.

V gene TRBV30 combines with J gene TRBJ1-2; TRBD1 is a possible D gene (5 bases). CDR1 and CDR2 (germline): GTSNPN, SVGIG (reference sequence). This CDR3 has 15 amino acids. Between the trimmed V and J ends, which lost 0 bases and 0 bases, there was a span of 11 bases. This CDR3 reads CAWSVRTTANYGYTF. CDR3 in DNA: TGTGCCTGGAGTGTACGGACAACAGCTAACTATGGCTACACCTTC.

Note on this clone: The same CDR3 is also encoded by other DNA sequences in this sample. The chain couples TRBV30 to TRBJ1-1; D unclear. V was pared by 3 bases and J by 2 bases, with 13 bases between. The CDR3 is 14 residues long. Germline lookup yields CDR1 GTSNPN and CDR2 SVGIG (reference sequence). CDR3 loop: CAWSRGLTNTEAFF. The CDR3 bases are TGTGCCTGGAGCCGCGGACTCACCAACACTGAAGCTTTCTTT.

The genes are TRBV20-1 and TRBJ1-1; D ambiguous. With 5 bases removed from V and 7 bases from J, the gap between germline ends came to 11 bases. Germline-derived CDR1 and CDR2 are DFQATT and SNEGSKA (reference sequence). CDR3 length equals 11 residues. The CDR3 spells CSAPTLGEAFF. For the CDR3, the DNA is TGCAGTGCTCCCACCCTCGGTGAAGCTTTCTTT.

The chain carries TRBV19 and TRBJ1-5; no definite D call. Trimming took off 0 bases at V and 3 bases at J, with 6 bases between the two ends. Germline loops: CDR1 LNHDA, CDR2 SQIVND (reference sequence). CDR3 length equals 14 residues. The CDR3 loop reads CASSIDRNNQPQHF. In nucleotides, the CDR3 is TGTGCCAGTAGTATAGACAGAAACAATCAGCCCCAGCATTTT. The complete variable domain, with remaining parts taken from reference TRBV19 and TRBJ1-5, reads DGGITQSPKYLFRKEGQNVTLSCEQNLNHDAMYWYRQDPGQGLRLIYYSQIVNDFQKGDIAEGYSVSREKKESFPLTVTSAQKNPTAFYLCASSIDRNNQPQHFGDGTRLSIL.

The rearrangement joins TRBV19 to TRBJ2-2; 9 bases map to TRBD1. CDR1 LNHDA and CDR2 SQIVND come from the germline V gene (reference sequence). J gave up 1 base and V 5 bases, and 8 bases lay outside the gene matches. There are 17 residues in the CDR3. DNA of the CDR3: TGTGCCAGTAGTGGGTTCAGGGACAGGGTGAACACCGGGGAGCTGTTTTTT. It specifies CASSGFRDRVNTGELFF.

The rearrangement links TRBV25-1 to TRBJ2-7; 10 bases match TRBD1. This CDR3 has 14 residues. J gave up 2 bases and V 6 bases, and 4 bases lay outside the gene matches. Per germline, CDR1 MGHDK and CDR2 SYGVNS. The CDR3 region is CASRGTGETYEQYF. Here the CDR3 DNA reads TGTGCCAGCAGGGGGACAGGGGAAACCTACGAGCAGTACTTC.

This rearrangement joins TRBV20-1 to TRBJ1-2, with 8 bases lining up with TRBD1. CDR3 size: 15 residues. Trimming removed 3 bases from V and 5 bases from J; junction bases left unmatched: 11. Germline V gene data show CDR1 as DFQATT and CDR2 as SNEGSKA (reference sequence). CDR3 in amino acids: CSASVGTGVRYGYTF. CDR3 nucleotide sequence: TGCAGTGCTAGTGTTGGGACAGGAGTAAGGTATGGCTACACCTTC.

The CDR3 bases are TGTGCCATCAAGAGCGACAGGGGGTTAATCGGAGCTTTCTTT. Protein product: CAIKSDRGLIGAFF. The chain links TRBV10-3 to TRBJ1-1, with TRBD1 identical over 9 bases. This CDR3 comprises 14 residues. Germline values: CDR1 ENHRY, CDR2 SYGVKD. V lost 7 bases to trimming and J lost 10 bases; unmatched junction nucleotides: 13.

This clone was observed a handful of times. The V gene is TRBV20-1, the J gene TRBJ1-1, with no clear D. This CDR3 has 11 amino acids. V gave up 6 bases and J gave up 5 bases, with 10 bases separating them. Germline CDR1 reads DFQATT; CDR2 reads SNEGSKA (reference sequence). For the CDR3, the DNA is TGCAGTGCCCGCGAAGAAACTGAAGCTTTCTTT. Protein: CSAREETEAFF.

V and J are TRBV7-9 and TRBJ1-4; D possibly corresponds to TRBD1 (6 bases). The CDR3 length is 15 residues. Deletions cut 5 bases from V and 5 bases from J, with 15 bases between. Germline V gives CDR1 SEHNR, CDR2 FQNEAQ (reference sequence). CDR3 in amino acids: CASSKTGTGNEKLFF. The DNA of the CDR3 is TGTGCCAGCAGCAAAACAGGGACCGGGAATGAAAAACTGTTTTTT. Full variable domain (outside the CDR3, taken from reference TRBV7-9 and TRBJ1-4): DTGVSQNPRHKITKRGQNVTFRCDPISEHNRLYWYRQTLGQGPEFLTYFQNEAQLEKSRLLSDRFSAERPKGSFSTLEIQRTEQGDSAMYLCASSKTGTGNEKLFFGSGTQLSVL.

The chain employs TRBV27 and TRBJ2-7; 11 positions agree with TRBD2. Trimming at V came to 6 bases and at J to 4 bases, leaving 5 bases not matched to a gene. This CDR3 is 14 amino acids long. Germline-derived CDR1 and CDR2 are MNHEY and SMNVEV (reference sequence). The CDR3 nucleotides read TGTGCCAGCAGACTAGCGGGAGAGGGGTACGAGCAGTACTTC. It encodes CASRLAGEGYEQYF.